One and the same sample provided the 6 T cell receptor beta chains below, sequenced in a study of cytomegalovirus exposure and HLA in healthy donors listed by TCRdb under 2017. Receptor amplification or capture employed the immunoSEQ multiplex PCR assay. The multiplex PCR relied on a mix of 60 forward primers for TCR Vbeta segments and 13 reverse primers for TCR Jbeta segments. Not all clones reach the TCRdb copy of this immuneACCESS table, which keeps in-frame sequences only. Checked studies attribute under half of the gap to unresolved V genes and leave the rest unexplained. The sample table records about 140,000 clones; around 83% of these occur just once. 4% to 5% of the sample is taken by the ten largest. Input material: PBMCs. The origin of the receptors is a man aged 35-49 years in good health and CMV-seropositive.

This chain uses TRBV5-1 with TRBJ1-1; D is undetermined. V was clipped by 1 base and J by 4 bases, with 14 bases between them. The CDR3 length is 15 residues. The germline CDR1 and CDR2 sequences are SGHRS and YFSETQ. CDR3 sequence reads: CASSLSPDSATEAFF. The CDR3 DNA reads TGCGCCAGCAGCTTGTCTCCCGACTCGGCCACTGAAGCTTTCTTT.

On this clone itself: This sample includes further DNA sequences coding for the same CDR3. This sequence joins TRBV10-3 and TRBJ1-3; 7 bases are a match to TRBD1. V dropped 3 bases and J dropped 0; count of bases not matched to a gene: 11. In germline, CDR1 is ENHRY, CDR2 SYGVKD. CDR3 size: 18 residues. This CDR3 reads CAISDHRDSSLSGNTIYF. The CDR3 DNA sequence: TGTGCCATCAGTGACCACCGGGACAGTAGTCTCTCTGGAAACACCATATATTTT.

The CDR3 here is CASSEGTSGYEQYF. The CDR3 DNA is TGTGCCAGCAGCGAGGGAACCAGTGGCTACGAGCAGTACTTC. The chain recombines TRBV5-6 with TRBJ2-7, with a tentative D call TRBD2 (5 bases). The CDR3 totals 14 residues. V shed 4 bases and J shed 3 bases, with 14 bases lying between them. The germline V gene encodes CDR1 SGHDT and CDR2 YYEEEE.

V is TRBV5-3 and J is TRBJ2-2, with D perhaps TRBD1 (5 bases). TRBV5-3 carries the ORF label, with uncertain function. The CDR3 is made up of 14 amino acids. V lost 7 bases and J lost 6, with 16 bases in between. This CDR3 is CARDLDTPAGELFF. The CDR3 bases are TGTGCCAGAGACCTGGACACCCCGGCCGGGGAGCTGTTTTTT.

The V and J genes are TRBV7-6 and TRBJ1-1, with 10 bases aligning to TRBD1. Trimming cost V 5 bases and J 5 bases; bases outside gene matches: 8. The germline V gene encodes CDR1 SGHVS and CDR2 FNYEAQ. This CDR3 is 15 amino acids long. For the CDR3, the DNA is TGTGCCAGCAGCATCCGGGACAGGGGAACTACTGAAGCTTTCTTT. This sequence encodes CASSIRDRGTTEAFF. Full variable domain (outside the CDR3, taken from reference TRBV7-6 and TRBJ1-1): GAGVSQSPRYKVTKRGQDVALRCDPISGHVSLYWYRQALGQGPEFLTYFNYEAQQDKSGLPNDRFSAERPEGSISTLTIQRTEQRDSAMYRCASSIRDRGTTEAFFGQGTRLTVV.

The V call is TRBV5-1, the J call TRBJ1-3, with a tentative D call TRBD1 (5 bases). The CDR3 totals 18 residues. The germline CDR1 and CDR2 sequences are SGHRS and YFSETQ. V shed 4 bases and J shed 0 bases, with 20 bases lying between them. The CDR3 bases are TGCGCCAGCAGCCTCACCCCAGACAGAACCTACTCTGGAAACACCATATATTTT. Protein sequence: CASSLTPDRTYSGNTIYF.